This TCR beta chain is drawn from a study of blood T cell repertoires in COVID-19. This CDR3 comprises 15 residues. Per the germline V gene, CDR1 is SGHAT and CDR2 is FQDESV (reference sequence). Trimming left V 6 bases short and J 7 bases short, with 19 bases between. Sequenced by immunoSEQ multiplex PCR; TCRdb stores in-frame clones only, minus some. The table lists under 80,000 clones, 65% to 90% of them singletons, with 5% to 7% in the top ten. The rearrangement joins TRBV11-1 to TRBJ2-1, with D maybe TRBD1 (6 bases). Sequenced input: peripheral blood. The source is a woman in her sixties or seventies with acute or convalescent COVID-19. CDR3 DNA sequence: TGTGCCAGCAGTGCCGACAGGTTCTCGGGGAATGAGCAGTTCTTC. Encoded protein: CASSADRFSGNEQFF.